The next 21 T cell receptor beta chains were all read from a single sample in a study of T cells in Graves' hyperthyroidism and ophthalmopathy (dated by TCRdb to the late 2010s). The receptor library was made with multiplex PCR. These reads were obtained on an Illumina HiSeq 2000. Amplification of TCR beta CDR3 regions was carried out from RNA transcripts. The TCR CDR3 was subjected to a first round of RT-PCR using the HTBI primer set and the Qiagen OneStep RT-PCR kit. TCRdb passed the public sequencing reads through fastp at Q25 and MiXCR, retaining productive beta sequences. Under each unique CDR3 protein, matching rows form one entry showing the most common genes and DNA. The sample includes about 690,000 distinct CDR3 sequences, with roughly 17% observed a single time. Around 15% of the sample is taken by the ten largest. The material sequenced was blood. The source is a man aged 45-60 years with Graves' hyperthyroidism.

At least ten counts were recorded for this clonotype. The V and J genes are TRBV28 and TRBJ2-3, with D perhaps assigned TRBD1 or TRBD2 (5 bases each). The CDR3 spans 15 residues. Germline assignment: CDR1 MDHEN and CDR2 SYDVKM. Trimming took 0 bases from V and 1 from J, leaving 8 bases between them. The CDR3 here is CASSLWGDRTDTQYF. The CDR3 DNA is TGTGCCAGCAGTTTATGGGGGGACCGCACAGATACGCAGTATTTT. The whole variable domain, remainder taken from reference TRBV28 and TRBJ2-3, is DVKVTQSSRYLVKRTGEKVFLECVQDMDHENMFWYRQDPGLGLRLIYFSYDVKMKEKGDIPEGYSVSREKKERFSLILESASTNQTSMYLCASSLWGDRTDTQYFGPGTRLTVL.

The table lists this clonotype with many counts. The J gene is TRBJ2-2, the V gene TRBV2, with a weak D call TRBD2 (5 bases). Germline CDR1 SNHLY, CDR2 FYNNEI. The CDR3 length is 14 residues. The V end was cut by 6 bases, the J end by 5 bases, with 13 bases between. DNA for the CDR3: TGTGCCAGCAGCGCGAGGACTTTAACCGGGGAGCTGTTTTTT. This translates into CASSARTLTGELFF.

Ten or more counts support this clonotype. The rearrangement uses TRBV15 and TRBJ1-2; 9 positions agree with TRBD1. This CDR3 region has 16 residues. With 3 bases clipped from V and 2 bases from J, the junction kept 7 bases outside the gene matches. The V gene's germline CDR1 is LNHNV and CDR2 YYDKDF (reference sequence). This chain's CDR3 is CATSSLTGGRNYGYTF. The CDR3 DNA reads TGTGCCACCAGCAGCCTAACAGGGGGCCGGAACTATGGCTACACCTTC.

There are many counts of this clonotype. The rearrangement uses TRBV13 and TRBJ2-3, with D perhaps matching TRBD2 (6 bases). Deletions cut 5 bases from V and 2 bases from J, with 29 bases between. This CDR3 contains 20 residues. Looked up from germline, CDR1 is PRHDT and CDR2 is FYEKMQ (reference sequence). This CDR3 is CASSRQTGGTEGSATDTQYF. CDR3 bases: TGTGCCAGCAGCCGTCAAACCGGCGGGACGGAGGGGTCGGCCACAGATACGCAGTATTTT.

At least ten counts were recorded for this clonotype. The chain is built from TRBV13 and TRBJ2-1; D call uncertain. Germline V CDR1 and CDR2: PRHDT, FYEKMQ (reference sequence). This CDR3 is built from 12 residues. V gave up 0 bases and J gave up 9 bases, with 6 bases separating them. The chain's CDR3 is CASSLGAPEQFF. The CDR3 DNA reads as TGTGCCAGCAGCTTAGGGGCCCCTGAGCAGTTCTTC.

This clonotype was seen a few times. The rearrangement links TRBV27 to TRBJ1-4; possible D gene TRBD1, 6 bases. CDR3 size: 17 residues. Trimming removed 1 base at V and 4 bases at J, with 16 bases between. The germline V gene encodes CDR1 MNHEY and CDR2 SMNVEV (reference sequence). DNA of the CDR3: TGTGCCAGCAGTTTATATACCCCGACAGGAGATAATGAAAAACTGTTTTTT. It specifies CASSLYTPTGDNEKLFF.

The chain links TRBV29-1 to TRBJ1-2; 7 bases are a match to TRBD1. The J segment lost 2 bases and the V segment lost 8 bases, leaving 8 bases of the junction unmatched. The CDR3 is 13 residues long. Germline V gives CDR1 SQVTM, CDR2 ANQGSEA. This chain's CDR3 is CSINTGQNYGYTF. The CDR3 DNA sequence: TGCAGCATCAATACGGGACAGAACTATGGCTACACCTTC.

The table lists this clonotype with many counts. The chain is built from TRBV28 and TRBJ1-1; D may be TRBD1 (6 bases). CDR3 length: 15 residues. V lost 6 bases and J lost 5, with 19 bases in between. Germline V lookup: CDR1 MDHEN, CDR2 SYDVKM. CDR3 DNA sequence: TGTGCCAGCAGATCCCCTGGGGGGGCGAATACTGAAGCTTTCTTT. As protein: CASRSPGGANTEAFF.

This chain connects TRBV24-1 to TRBJ1-1, with D uncertain. Germline V gene data show CDR1 as KGHDR and CDR2 as SFDVKD. The V end lost 3 bases, the J end lost 1 base, and 8 bases lay between the germline ends. The CDR3 spans 14 residues. In DNA, the CDR3 is TGTGCCACCAGTGATAGCCAGACGAACACTGAAGCTTTCTTT. This codes for CATSDSQTNTEAFF.

The chain employs TRBV5-1 and TRBJ2-1; perhaps TRBD2 as D (5 bases). Trimming pared 4 bases from V and 8 bases from J, leaving 13 bases between. Germline values: CDR1 SGHRS, CDR2 YFSETQ. The CDR3 is 13 residues long. CDR3 sequence (DNA): TGCGCCAGCAGCCCCGCCGGGAAGTATGAGCAGTTCTTC. Encoded protein: CASSPAGKYEQFF.

CDR3 sequence: CASAGLAGGGGTDTQYF. For the CDR3, the DNA is TGTGCCAGCGCCGGACTAGCGGGAGGCGGGGGGACAGATACGCAGTATTTT. The V call is TRBV6-1, the J call TRBJ2-3; 14 bases map to TRBD2. The germline V gene has CDR1 MNHNS and CDR2 SASEGT. J lost 3 bases, V lost 8 bases, and 10 bases had no gene match. This CDR3 comprises 17 residues.

In this sample, this clonotype turned up many times. The chain carries TRBV2 and TRBJ2-1; TRBD2 agrees at 12 bases. Germline values: CDR1 SNHLY, CDR2 FYNNEI. The CDR3 runs to 16 residues. The J segment lost 4 bases and the V segment lost 6 bases, leaving 7 bases of the junction unmatched. CDR3 in DNA: TGTGCCAGCAGGAGGCGGACTAGCGGGATGTACAATGAGCAGTTCTTC. It specifies CASRRRTSGMYNEQFF.

This clonotype showed up many times. This chain joins TRBV28 and TRBJ1-1; 9 positions agree with TRBD1. CDR1 is MDHEN, CDR2 SYDVKM, per germline. The CDR3 is 13 amino acids. V lost 5 bases to trimming and J lost 8 bases; unmatched junction nucleotides: 6. The DNA of the CDR3 is TGTGCCAGCAGTCCCCCCGGGACAGGGGAAGCTTTCTTT. Amino acids: CASSPPGTGEAFF.

CDR3 nucleotides: TGTGCCAGCAGCGCCCGGGACAGCGGGTTGACTGAAGCTTTCTTT. Translated, it gives CASSARDSGLTEAFF. V and J are TRBV9 and TRBJ1-1; 7 nucleotides match TRBD1. The CDR3 length is 15 residues. With 3 bases clipped from V and 5 bases from J, the junction kept 10 bases outside the gene matches. CDR1 and CDR2 from the germline V gene are SGDLS and YYNGEE.

The chain couples TRBV30 to TRBJ1-5; a weak D match, TRBD1 (6 bases). CDR1 is GTSNPN, CDR2 SVGIG, per germline (reference sequence). The length of the CDR3 is 14 residues. Trimming pared 0 bases from V and 9 bases from J, leaving 15 bases between. The CDR3 sequence: CAWSVKGQNSPQHF. The CDR3 DNA follows: TGTGCCTGGAGTGTTAAGGGACAAAATTCGCCCCAGCATTTT.

The chain joins TRBV10-3 to TRBJ2-2; 7 bases are shared with TRBD2. Looked up from germline, CDR1 is ENHRY and CDR2 is SYGVKD. This CDR3 is 16 amino acids long. J gave up 6 bases and V 5 bases, and 12 bases lay outside the gene matches. This chain's CDR3 is CAISLFREEAPGELFF. The CDR3 DNA is TGTGCCATCAGTCTCTTCCGGGAGGAGGCCCCCGGGGAGCTGTTTTTT.

This clonotype has a count of ten or more. The chain joins TRBV20-1 to TRBJ2-1, with D perhaps TRBD1 (5 bases). Trimming took off 5 bases at V and 1 base at J, with 15 bases between the two ends. In germline, CDR1 is DFQATT, CDR2 SNEGSKA (reference sequence). The CDR3 loop spans 15 amino acids. For the CDR3, the DNA is TGCAGTGCTGTTCAAGACCCAGGGTCCTACAATGAGCAGTTCTTC. This codes for CSAVQDPGSYNEQFF.

The genes are TRBV6-5 and TRBJ2-3, with 10 bases aligning to TRBD2. Looked up from germline, CDR1 is MNHEY and CDR2 is SVGAGI. The CDR3 has 17 amino acids. V shed 0 bases and J 6 bases; nucleotides not matched to a gene: 9. CDR3 bases: TGTGCCAGCAGTTACTCAGTATCTAGCGGGAGACTCGATACGCAGTATTTT. This codes for CASSYSVSSGRLDTQYF.

This clonotype has at least ten counts. The chain uses TRBV20-1 and TRBJ2-7; no reliable D call. The CDR3 totals 11 residues. Germline CDR1 reads DFQATT; CDR2 reads SNEGSKA (reference sequence). Trimming cost V 1 base and J 2 bases, with 3 bases left between them. CDR3 sequence (DNA): TGCAGTGCTAGAGTTACCTACGAGCAGTACTTC. The encoded protein is CSARVTYEQYF.

This clonotype was counted ten times or more. The genes are TRBV7-9 and TRBJ2-5, with D possibly being TRBD2 (6 bases). Trimming pared 2 bases from V and 5 bases from J, leaving 15 bases between. The CDR3 contains 15 residues. Germline assignment: CDR1 SEHNR and CDR2 FQNEAQ (reference sequence). CDR3 amino acids: CASSLKRFGGETQYF. As DNA, the CDR3 is TGTGCCAGCAGCTTAAAGAGGTTCGGAGGGGAGACCCAGTACTTC.

This clonotype occurred once. A much larger clone lies a single base off, so this may be a read error. The chain combines TRBV18 with TRBJ2-7; tentative D call: TRBD1 (5 bases). CDR3 size: 16 residues. CDR1 and CDR2 from the germline V gene are KGHSH and LQKENI. DNA of the CDR3: TGTGCCAGCTCACCAGACGAGACAGATTTAAAGTACGAGCAGTGCTTC. It yields the protein CASSPDETDLKYEQCF.